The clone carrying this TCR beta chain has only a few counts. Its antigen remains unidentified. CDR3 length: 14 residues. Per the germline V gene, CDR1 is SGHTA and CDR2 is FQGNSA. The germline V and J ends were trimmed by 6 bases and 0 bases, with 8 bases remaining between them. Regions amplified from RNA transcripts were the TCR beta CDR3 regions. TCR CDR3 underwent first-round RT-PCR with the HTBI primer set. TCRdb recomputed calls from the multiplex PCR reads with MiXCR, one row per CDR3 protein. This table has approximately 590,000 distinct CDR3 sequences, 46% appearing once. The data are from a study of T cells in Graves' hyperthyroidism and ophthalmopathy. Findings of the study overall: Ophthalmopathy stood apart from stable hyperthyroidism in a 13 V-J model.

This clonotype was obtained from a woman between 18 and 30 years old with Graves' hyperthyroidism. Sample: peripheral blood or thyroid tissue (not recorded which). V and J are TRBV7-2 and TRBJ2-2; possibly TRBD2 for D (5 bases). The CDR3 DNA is TGTGCCAGCAGGAGCGGTGCGAACACCGGGGAGCTGTTTTTT. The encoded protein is CASRSGANTGELFF.